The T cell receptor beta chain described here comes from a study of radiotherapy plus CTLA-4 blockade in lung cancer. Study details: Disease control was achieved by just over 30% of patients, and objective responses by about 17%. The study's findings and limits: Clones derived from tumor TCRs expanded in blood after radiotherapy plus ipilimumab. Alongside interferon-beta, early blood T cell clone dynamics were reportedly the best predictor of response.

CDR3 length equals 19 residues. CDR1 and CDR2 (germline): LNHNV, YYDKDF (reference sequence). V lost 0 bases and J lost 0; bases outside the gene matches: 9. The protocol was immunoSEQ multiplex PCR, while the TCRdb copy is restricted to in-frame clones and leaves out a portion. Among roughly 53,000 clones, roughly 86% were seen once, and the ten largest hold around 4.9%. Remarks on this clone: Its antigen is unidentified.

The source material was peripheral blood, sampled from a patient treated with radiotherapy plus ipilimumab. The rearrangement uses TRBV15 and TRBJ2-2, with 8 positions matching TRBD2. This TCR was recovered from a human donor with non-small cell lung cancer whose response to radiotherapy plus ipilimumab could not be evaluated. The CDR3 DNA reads TGTGCCACCAGCAGAGATCGGGGGGGACGGACCGCGAACACCGGGGAGCTGTTTTTT. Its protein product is CATSRDRGGRTANTGELFF.